What follows are 24 T cell receptor beta chains derived from one specimen sequenced in a study of identifying expanded T cells in peripheral blood. Profiled with immunoSEQ multiplex PCR; TCRdb holds only in-frame clones, not every one. Of approximately 91,000 clones in the sample, more than 70% were seen once. Sequences were obtained from blood. The receptors were sampled from a person aged 18 to 70 in good health.

The chain employs TRBV28 and TRBJ1-2, with TRBD1 as a possible D gene (5 bases). CDR1 is MDHEN and CDR2 is SYDVKM in the germline V gene. V was clipped by 2 bases and J by 3 bases, with 10 bases between them. This CDR3 has 14 residues. The CDR3 region has the DNA TGTGCCAGCAGTTTAGAAGGGGAGGACTATGGCTACACCTTC. It specifies CASSLEGEDYGYTF.

The rearrangement links TRBV13 to TRBJ2-7; TRBD1 matches 9 bases. Trimming at V came to 5 bases and at J to 5 bases, leaving 10 bases not matched to a gene. Germline loops: CDR1 PRHDT, CDR2 FYEKMQ (reference sequence). The CDR3 consists of 15 residues. CDR3 in amino acids: CASSAWDRDAHEQYF. The CDR3 coding sequence is TGTGCCAGCAGCGCGTGGGACAGGGATGCCCACGAGCAGTACTTC.

The gene calls are TRBV28 and TRBJ2-1; perhaps D is TRBD1 or TRBD2 (5 bases each). The germline CDR1 and CDR2 sequences are MDHEN and SYDVKM. The CDR3 consists of 14 residues. V lost 6 bases and J 1 base, leaving 10 bases between the germline ends. CDR3 region: CASRWDRSYNEQFF. DNA of the CDR3: TGTGCCAGCAGATGGGACCGTTCCTACAATGAGCAGTTCTTC.

The chain uses TRBV6-6 and TRBJ2-1; D may be TRBD2 (6 bases). The CDR3 has 14 residues. Germline lookup yields CDR1 MNHNY and CDR2 SVGAGI (reference sequence). V was cut by 1 base and J by 5 bases, with 9 bases left in between. The CDR3 region has the DNA TGTGCCAGCAGTTACTTTTCGGGGGACAATGAGCAGTTCTTC. It yields the protein CASSYFSGDNEQFF.

The chain combines TRBV4-3 with TRBJ2-3; 7 nucleotides match TRBD1. The CDR3 spans 15 residues. The germline gives CDR1 LGHNA, CDR2 YSLEER. The J segment lost 5 bases and the V segment lost 1 base, leaving 6 bases of the junction unmatched. CDR3 DNA sequence: TGCGCCAGCAGCCAAGGGGAACAGGGGAAAGATACGCAGTATTTT. Translating it yields CASSQGEQGKDTQYF.

The J gene is TRBJ2-5, the V gene TRBV5-1; a possible D gene is TRBD2 (6 bases). V was shortened by 0 bases and J by 2 bases, with 8 bases between the two germline ends. The CDR3 totals 14 residues. Germline V gene sequence: CDR1 SGHRS, CDR2 YFSETQ. The CDR3: CASSLGGGQETQYF. The CDR3 nucleotides are TGCGCCAGCAGCTTGGGTGGGGGGCAAGAGACCCAGTACTTC.

The gene calls are TRBV7-9 and TRBJ1-2; maybe TRBD1 (6 bases). This CDR3 region has 14 residues. Trimming took 1 base from V and 8 from J, leaving 14 bases between them. The germline CDR1 and CDR2 sequences are SEHNR and FQNEAQ (reference sequence). This chain's CDR3 is CASSLVQGGYGYTF. DNA for the CDR3: TGTGCCAGCAGCTTAGTACAGGGTGGCTACGGCTACACCTTC. Drawing the rest from reference TRBV7-9 and TRBJ1-2, the complete variable domain is DTGVSQNPRHKITKRGQNVTFRCDPISEHNRLYWYRQTLGQGPEFLTYFQNEAQLEKSRLLSDRFSAERPKGSFSTLEIQRTEQGDSAMYLCASSLVQGGYGYTFGSGTRLTVV.

This clone occurred once. The chain is built from TRBV5-5 and TRBJ1-2; 7 positions agree with TRBD1. The CDR3 covers 13 residues. Germline loops: CDR1 SGHKS, CDR2 YYEKEE (reference sequence). The V and J ends lost 5 bases and 6 bases, in that order; junction bases with no gene match: 7. Here the CDR3 reads CASRAGTVDGYTF. As DNA, the CDR3 is TGTGCCAGCAGGGCCGGGACAGTCGATGGCTACACCTTC.

On this clone: The same CDR3 can be traced to other DNA sequences in this sample. The V gene is TRBV9, the J gene TRBJ1-6; TRBD1 agrees at 7 bases. This CDR3 spans 14 amino acids. Germline V gene sequence: CDR1 SGDLS, CDR2 YYNGEE. V trimming: 8 bases; J trimming: 7 bases; junction bases outside the gene matches: 9. The CDR3, as DNA: TGTGCCAGTAGTGAGCAACAGGGGAATTCACCCCTCCACTTT. Amino acid sequence: CASSEQQGNSPLHF.

This chain links TRBV21-1 with TRBJ2-1. TRBV21-1 is termed a pseudogene. The CDR3 totals 17 residues. In DNA form, the CDR3 reads TGTGCCAGCAGCAAATCGCCAGGGCTTAGCGCCTACAATGAGCAGTTCTTC. The encoded protein is CASSKSPGLSAYNEQFF.

The chain has TRBV19 and TRBJ2-3; 8 nucleotides align to TRBD1. Per germline, CDR1 LNHDA and CDR2 SQIVND (reference sequence). The J segment lost 0 bases and the V segment lost 8 bases, leaving 7 bases of the junction unmatched. There are 15 residues in the CDR3. The CDR3 bases are TGTGCCAGTCTTGGGACAGGTTACAGCACAGATACGCAGTATTTT. Protein: CASLGTGYSTDTQYF. Full variable domain (missing parts from reference TRBV19 and TRBJ2-3): DGGITQSPKYLFRKEGQNVTLSCEQNLNHDAMYWYRQDPGQGLRLIYYSQIVNDFQKGDIAEGYSVSREKKESFPLTVTSAQKNPTAFYLCASLGTGYSTDTQYFGPGTRLTVL.

The chain couples TRBV6-1 to TRBJ2-3; unclear D gene. CDR1 and CDR2 from the germline V gene are MNHNS and SASEGT. The CDR3 loop spans 15 amino acids. V lost 1 base and J lost 4, with 12 bases in between. The CDR3 DNA is TGTGCCAGCAGTGAAGTGACGGGCCCCTCAGATACGCAGTATTTT. It translates to CASSEVTGPSDTQYF.

This sequence joins TRBV7-9 and TRBJ1-3, with 7 nucleotides matching TRBD1. J lost 7 bases, V lost 2 bases, and 5 bases had no gene match. The length of the CDR3 is 14 residues. CDR1 and CDR2 from the germline V gene are SEHNR and FQNEAQ (reference sequence). The CDR3 DNA is TGTGCCAGCAGCTTAACAGGGGCACAGAACACCATATATTTT. It encodes CASSLTGAQNTIYF.

The rearrangement links TRBV6-6 to TRBJ2-5, with no clear D. The germline gives CDR1 MNHNY, CDR2 SVGAGI (reference sequence). Between the trimmed V and J ends, which lost 5 bases and 1 base, there was a span of 11 bases. This CDR3 comprises 14 residues. The CDR3 DNA reads as TGTGCCAGCAGTCTAACAGCAAGCCAAGAGACCCAGTACTTC. It encodes CASSLTASQETQYF.

This chain's CDR3 is CASSPTAGLREQYF. As DNA, the CDR3 is TGTGCCAGCTCACCAACAGCCGGGCTTAGGGAGCAGTACTTC. The chain carries TRBV18 and TRBJ2-7; D gene unclear. V was cut by 2 bases and J by 7 bases, with 15 bases left in between. There are 14 residues in the CDR3. Germline V gene data show CDR1 as KGHSH and CDR2 as LQKENI.

The gene calls are TRBV29-1 and TRBJ2-5; 12 nucleotides match TRBD2. Germline values: CDR1 SQVTM, CDR2 ANQGSEA. The V segment lost 6 bases and the J segment 0 bases; nucleotides outside the gene matches: 5. The CDR3 totals 15 residues. The CDR3 region is CSVVGTSGYQETQYF. Here the CDR3 DNA reads TGCAGCGTGGTGGGGACTAGCGGGTACCAAGAGACCCAGTACTTC. Filled out from reference TRBV29-1 and TRBJ2-5, the complete variable domain reads SAVISQKPSRDICQRGTSLTIQCQVDSQVTMMFWYRQQPGQSLTLIATANQGSEATYESGFVIDKFPISRPNLTFSTLTVSNMSPEDSSIYLCSVVGTSGYQETQYFGPGTRLLVL.

The sample holds a few counts of this clone. This rearrangement joins TRBV6-4 to TRBJ2-2; 10 bases are a match to TRBD1. V dropped 3 bases and J dropped 2; count of bases not matched to a gene: 0. Germline loops: CDR1 MRHNA, CDR2 SNTAGT. CDR3 size: 15 residues. Here the CDR3 DNA reads TGTGCCAGCAGTGAGACAGGGGGCAACACCGGGGAGCTGTTTTTT. Encoded protein: CASSETGGNTGELFF.

The V call is TRBV6-5, the J call TRBJ1-2; 7 bases map to TRBD1. From germline, CDR1 is MNHEY and CDR2 SVGAGI. This CDR3 is built from 13 residues. V lost 6 bases, J lost 6 bases, and 7 bases stayed unmatched. The CDR3 loop is CASRRRGIDGYTF. CDR3 DNA: TGTGCCAGCAGACGCAGGGGGATTGATGGCTACACCTTC.

The chain uses TRBV28 and TRBJ1-1; no clear D gene. V was shortened by 6 bases and J by 8 bases, with 13 bases between the two germline ends. The V gene's germline CDR1 is MDHEN and CDR2 SYDVKM. CDR3 size: 12 residues. The CDR3 region is CASRPRRIEAFF. CDR3 sequence (DNA): TGTGCCAGCAGACCGAGACGAATCGAAGCTTTCTTT.

The chain is built from TRBV6-4 and TRBJ2-1; a weak D match, TRBD2 (5 bases). Trimming pared 3 bases from V and 10 bases from J, leaving 16 bases between. The CDR3 totals 14 residues. Germline values: CDR1 MRHNA, CDR2 SNTAGT. CDR3 protein: CASSERGSESEQFF. The CDR3 DNA follows: TGTGCCAGCAGTGAGCGAGGGAGTGAAAGCGAGCAGTTCTTC.

This clone appeared once. The J gene is TRBJ1-2, the V gene TRBV28, with D unresolved. The CDR3 totals 13 residues. CDR1 is MDHEN and CDR2 is SYDVKM in the germline V gene. The V end lost 6 bases, the J end lost 7 bases, and 15 bases lay between the germline ends. CDR3: CASRPAPRAGYTF. The CDR3 nucleotides are TGTGCCAGCAGACCTGCACCGAGGGCTGGCTACACCTTC.

The chain has TRBV27 and TRBJ1-2; D unclear. The CDR3 totals 13 residues. V lost 8 bases and J lost 4, with 14 bases in between. Germline V gene data show CDR1 as MNHEY and CDR2 as SMNVEV (reference sequence). CDR3 sequence (DNA): TGTGCCAGCCTTGGCGAGAGCAGCTATGGCTACACCTTC. This codes for CASLGESSYGYTF.

The chain couples TRBV5-6 to TRBJ1-2, with 10 positions matching TRBD1. The CDR3 length is 15 residues. Per germline, CDR1 SGHDT and CDR2 YYEEEE. Unmatched junction bases numbered 3, after V lost 0 bases and J lost 4 bases. CDR3 sequence: CASSLGGTGVYGYTF. DNA for the CDR3: TGTGCCAGCAGCTTGGGCGGGACAGGGGTCTATGGCTACACCTTC.

Here the CDR3 reads CATTDRGQGSADTQYF. DNA of the CDR3: TGTGCCACTACGGACAGAGGACAGGGGAGTGCAGATACGCAGTATTTT. The genes are TRBV19 and TRBJ2-3, with 9 bases identical to TRBD1. The CDR3 is 16 residues long. Germline V gene lookup returns CDR1 LNHDA and CDR2 SQIVND (reference sequence). After removal of 10 bases from V and 4 bases from J, the junction contained 15 bases not matched to a gene.